A selection of T cell receptor delta chains follows, all from one sample in a study of Vδ1+ human thymocytes. TCRdb redid the clone calls on the multiplex PCR reads with CATT. The sample has approximately 24,000 delta-chain clones, roughly 6.7% seen once. Sequenced: Vdelta1+ gamma-delta thymocytes from the thymus. Receptors were obtained from a girl less than two years old who had congenital heart surgery. Both conserved end residues are part of each CDR3. The D gene is left open where the match is weak. Part of the rows lack a size; the others show once, few, many or a class for expanded clones.

abundance	v_gene	j_gene	d_gene	CDR3nt	CDR3aa
few	TRDV1	TRDJ1	TRDD3	TGTGCTCTTGGGGATAAATTTCCTAAGAGGGGATTTACTGGGGGATACGCGATGGAACTCATCTTT	CALGDKFPKRGFTGGYAMELIF
-	TRDV1	TRDJ1	TRDD3	TGTGCTCTTGGGGAACTTCGGGGGATACGCCGCACCGAACCGTACACCGATAAACTCATCTTT	CALGELRGIRRTEPYTDKLIF
-	TRDV1	TRDJ1	TRDD3	TGTGCTCTTGGGGAACTACCTGCAATGGTCTGGGGGGGTCAACTCATCTTT	CALGELPAMVWGGQLIF
-	TRDV2	TRDJ1	-	TGTGCCTGTGACACCCGCCAGGGGTACACCGATAAACTCATCTTT	CACDTRQGYTDKLIF
-	TRDV1	TRDJ1	TRDD3	TGTGCTCTTGGGGACCAAGTTTCTGTACTGGGGGAGAGGTACACCGATAAACTCATCTTT	CALGDQVSVLGERYTDKLIF
-	TRDV1	TRDJ1	-	TGTGCTCTTGGGTCAGAGAACTCGCCCGATAAACTCATCTTT	CALGSENSPDKLIF
-	TRDV1	TRDJ1	TRDD2	TGTGCTCTTGGGGAACCCTTCCTACGTGGGATCCACCCGTACACCGATAAACTCATCTTT	CALGEPFLRGIHPYTDKLIF
few	TRDV1	TRDJ1	-	TGTGCTCTTGGGGAACTATGGAAGTTTCCTTGTACTGGGACAGACACCGATAAACTCATCTTT	CALGELWKFPCTGTDTDKLIF
-	TRDV1	TRDJ1	-	TGTGCTCTTGGGGAATGGTGGCCTTCTTTCGGGGGCTACACCGATAAACTCATCTTT	CALGEWWPSFGGYTDKLIF
-	TRDV1	TRDJ1	TRDD3	TGTGCTCTTGGGGAACAGCTGGGGGATCCGACCCTCGATAAACTCATCTTT	CALGEQLGDPTLDKLIF
few	TRDV1	TRDJ1	-	TGTGCTCTTGGGGAAGCCCGCGCTCTACGATCTAAACTCATCTTT	CALGEARALRSKLIF
few	TRDV1	TRDJ1	TRDD3	TGCGCTCTTGGGGAACTATGTGCTACAAGAGGTGCATTTGGGGGATACGCCGATAAACTCATCTTT	CALGELCATRGAFGGYADKLIF
few	TRDV1	TRDJ1	TRDD3	TGTGCTCTTGGGGAACGAGGCCTTCCTAACCACACTACTGGGGGATACGCGTACACCGATAAACTCATCTTT	CALGERGLPNHTTGGYAYTDKLIF
few	TRDV2	TRDJ3	-	TGTGCCTGCCGAAGCTCCTGGGACACCCGACAGATGTTTTTC	CACRSSWDTRQMFF
-	TRDV1	TRDJ1	TRDD3	TGTGCTCTTGGGGAACTAATCGGGAGGGGATACGCGGTCACCGATAAACTCATCTTT	CALGELIGRGYAVTDKLIF
-	TRDV1	TRDJ1	-	TGTGCTCTTGGGGAACCTCAGGCTTTCCTCGGCCGAACTGATAAACTCATCTTT	CALGEPQAFLGRTDKLIF
-	TRDV1	TRDJ1	TRDD3	TGTGCTCTTGGGAACTGGGGACAGTCCGATAAACTCATCTTT	CALGNWGQSDKLIF
few	TRDV1	TRDJ1	-	TGTGCTCTTGGGGAAAACTATCTTAACGCGGCTACCCACACCGATAAACTCATCTTT	CALGENYLNAATHTDKLIF
-	TRDV1	TRDJ1	-	TGTGCTCTTGGGGAGTTCCCCCACGTCTTACCCCTGTGGACCGATAAACTCATCTTT	CALGEFPHVLPLWTDKLIF
few	TRAV29/DV5	TRDJ1	TRDD3	TGTGCAGCAAGCGACCAACCTTCCGACTGGGGGGATACGAACACCGATAAACTCATCTTT	CAASDQPSDWGDTNTDKLIF
few	TRDV1	TRDJ1	-	TGTGCTCTTGGGGAAGTGATCTCCGGGCGGGGGCTCTACACCGATAAACTCATCTTT	CALGEVISGRGLYTDKLIF
few	TRDV1	TRDJ1	TRDD3	TGTGCTCTTGGGAAAGTCCGGCTTCCTACGTACTGGGGGATTTTGGTCGATAAACTCATCTTT	CALGKVRLPTYWGILVDKLIF
medium-sized	TRDV2	TRDJ1	TRDD3	TGTGCCTGTGACACTGAATCACTGGGGGATACTATCGGGGCCGTCGGTAAACTCATCTTT	CACDTESLGDTIGAVGKLIF
few	TRDV1	TRDJ1	-	TGTGCTCTTGGGGAACGGCCCCCTACAACGCGAGCGGGGGAACCTCTGTACACCGATAAACTCATCTTT	CALGERPPTTRAGEPLYTDKLIF
-	TRDV1	TRDJ1	TRDD3	TGTGCTCTTGGGGAAATTGTTTTCTTTCCCCTTCCCAGCTGGGGGAGCTCCACCGATAAACTCATCTTT	CALGEIVFFPLPSWGSSTDKLIF
-	TRDV1	TRDJ1	-	TGTGCTCTTGGGGAACTCCCTACGTCCCTGGCAAAGTACACCGATAAACTCATCTTT	CALGELPTSLAKYTDKLIF
medium-sized	TRDV1	TRDJ1	-	TGTGCTCTTGGGGAACGGTCTAGGGCCACACTTAAACTCATCTTT	CALGERSRATLKLIF
few	TRDV1	TRDJ1	TRDD3	TGTGCTCTTGGGGAACTAGGATTCCGTACTGGGGGATGCTGCGCCGATAAACTCATCTTT	CALGELGFRTGGCCADKLIF
few	TRDV1	TRDJ1	TRDD3	TGTGCTCTTGGGGAACCCACTTGGGGCCTTTCCCCTCCACTGGGGGATTCGCTCTACACCGATAAACTCATCTTT	CALGEPTWGLSPPLGDSLYTDKLIF
-	TRDV1	TRDJ1	-	TGTGCTCTTGGGGGGACCCTTTCCTACGGTCTAGGCTGGGGGTTTTCCCCCTACACCGATAAACTCATCTTT	CALGGTLSYGLGWGFSPYTDKLIF
few	TRDV1	TRDJ1	-	TGTGCTCTTGGGGAACCAGAAGGGGGACACCAACGGTGGGCCGATAAACTCATCTTT	CALGEPEGGHQRWADKLIF
-	TRDV1	TRDJ1	-	TGTGCTCTTGGGGATGGATTCCTACGACGTGGGGGATCCCGACCTTACACCGATAAACTCATCTTT	CALGDGFLRRGGSRPYTDKLIF
-	TRDV1	TRDJ1	-	TGTGCTCTTGGGGAACGATCCCCTAGGTATCTCATCTTT	CALGERSPRYLIF
few	TRDV1	TRDJ1	TRDD3	TGTGCTCTTGGGTCGTCCACAAGGAGGGGGATGTCGGATAAACTCATCTTT	CALGSSTRRGMSDKLIF
few	TRDV1	TRDJ1	-	TGTGCTCTTGGGGAAACCCTACCCGGGGCGCTGGATACCAATAAACTCATCTTT	CALGETLPGALDTNKLIF
-	TRDV1	TRDJ1	-	TGTGCTCTTGGGGAGAGTCCTACCGAGTACACCGATAAACTCATCTTT	CALGESPTEYTDKLIF
few	TRDV1	TRDJ1	TRDD2	TGTGCTCTTGGGGAACGCGGCACTTCCTACTTCGTACTGTGGAATACTCACACCGATAAACTCATCTTT	CALGERGTSYFVLWNTHTDKLIF
-	TRDV1	TRDJ1	-	TGTGCTCTTGGGGAACTTGTGCATATCCTGCCCGACTGGAACACCGATAAACTCATCTTT	CALGELVHILPDWNTDKLIF
-	TRDV1	TRDJ1	TRDD3	TGTGCTCTTGGGGAACTTTCGGGGGGATGCCTGTACACCGATAAACTCATCTTT	CALGELSGGCLYTDKLIF
-	TRDV1	TRDJ1	TRDD3	TGTGCTCTTGGGGAACTTGTTAGGTACTGGGGGATACCCTACACCGATAAACTCATCTTT	CALGELVRYWGIPYTDKLIF
-	TRDV1	TRDJ1	-	TGTGCTCTTGGGGAAATCGTAATCGGTCTACGCCACTGGGACTTGCTGAAACTCATCTTT	CALGEIVIGLRHWDLLKLIF
-	TRDV1	TRDJ1	TRDD3	TGTGCTCTTGGGGATTCCCCTATCTCCGGTACTGGGGGATACACACTGGCCGATAAACTCATCTTT	CALGDSPISGTGGYTLADKLIF
-	TRDV1	TRDJ1	TRDD3	TGTGCTCTTGGGGACCCTCATTTCCCGAGACTGGGGGATAGGCCCCACGCCGATAAACTCATCTTT	CALGDPHFPRLGDRPHADKLIF
few	TRDV1	TRDJ1	TRDD3	TGTGCTCTTGGGGAACTCTTCCTTCCTGTACTGGGGGATAATGCCTCTGCCGATAAACTCATCTTT	CALGELFLPVLGDNASADKLIF
few	TRDV2	TRDJ1	TRDD3	TGTGCCTGTGACAACCCAACTGGGGGGATAAACCTCAGGGGGACCGATAAACTCATCTTT	CACDNPTGGINLRGTDKLIF